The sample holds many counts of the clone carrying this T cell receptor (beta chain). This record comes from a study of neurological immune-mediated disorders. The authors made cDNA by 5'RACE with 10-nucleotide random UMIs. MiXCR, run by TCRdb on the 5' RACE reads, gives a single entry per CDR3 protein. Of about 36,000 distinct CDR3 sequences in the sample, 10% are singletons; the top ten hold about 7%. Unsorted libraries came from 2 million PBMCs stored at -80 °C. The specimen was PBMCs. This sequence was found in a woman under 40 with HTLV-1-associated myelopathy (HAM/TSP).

The CDR3 region is CASSPQTGQKLLRAFF. The CDR3 nucleotides are TGCGCCAGCAGCCCCCAGACGGGACAGAAGCTTTTGAGGGCTTTCTTT. This chain links TRBV5-1 with TRBJ1-1; 7 bases fit TRBD1. The CDR3 sequence is 16 residues long. The trim removed 4 bases at V and 11 bases at J, leaving 20 bases unmatched. Germline V CDR1 and CDR2: SGHRS, YFSETQ.